Listed here are 15 T cell receptor beta chains from one sample, sequenced in a study of T-cell reconstitution after alpha-beta-depleted transplantation in children. Unique molecular identifiers were incorporated when the TCRbeta library was constructed. TCRdb independently ran MiXCR on the PCR reads; one entry per CDR3 protein. The sample yields under 450,000 distinct CDR3 sequences, more than 10% seen once. Specimen: PBMCs, collected from the stem cell graft. The receptors derive from a human donor who donated a stem cell graft to a child with Fanconi anemia.

The gene calls are TRBV7-8 and TRBJ2-2, with 15 bases identical to TRBD2. The germline gives CDR1 SGHVS, CDR2 FQNEAQ. This CDR3 region has 17 residues. V was pared by 5 bases and J by 2 bases, with 3 bases of the junction left unmatched. The CDR3, as DNA: TGTGCCAGCAGCCGGACTAGCGGGGGGGTAAACACCGGGGAGCTGTTTTTT. It yields the protein CASSRTSGGVNTGELFF.

This clonotype was detected only a few times. V is TRBV6-1 and J is TRBJ1-2; D gene uncertain. V shed 0 bases and J shed 5 bases, with 16 bases lying between them. CDR1 and CDR2 (germline): MNHNS, SASEGT. This CDR3 has 16 residues. The CDR3 DNA reads TGTGCCAGCAGTGAAGCAGGTCGCACGGACCTATATGGCTACACCTTC. This translates into CASSEAGRTDLYGYTF.

The gene calls are TRBV10-3 and TRBJ2-1; a weak D match, TRBD2 (7 bases). This CDR3 has 16 amino acids. The V end was cut by 4 bases, the J end by 4 bases, with 17 bases between. CDR1 and CDR2 (germline): ENHRY, SYGVKD. Written as DNA, the CDR3 is TGTGCCATCAGTGCCAGGGGAAGCGGGGAATACAATGAGCAGTTCTTC. Translated: CAISARGSGEYNEQFF.

At least ten counts were recorded for this clonotype. The gene calls are TRBV7-8 and TRBJ1-1; TRBD1 aligns across 8 bases. Trimming at V came to 4 bases and at J to 1 base, leaving 11 bases not matched to a gene. CDR3 length: 17 amino acids. Germline lookup yields CDR1 SGHVS and CDR2 FQNEAQ. The CDR3 DNA follows: TGTGCCAGCAGCTCCTCCGGGACAGGCGGGGGGAACACTGAAGCTTTCTTT. This sequence encodes CASSSSGTGGGNTEAFF.

This clonotype occurred a few times. This rearrangement joins TRBV7-6 to TRBJ2-1, with 7 bases that match TRBD2. CDR1 and CDR2 from the germline V gene are SGHVS and FNYEAQ. V lost 1 base to trimming and J lost 10 bases; unmatched junction nucleotides: 7. The CDR3 is 14 amino acids. CDR3 sequence: CASSLVPSGPEQFF. In nucleotides, the CDR3 is TGTGCCAGCAGCTTAGTGCCTAGCGGACCAGAGCAGTTCTTC.

This chain uses TRBV24-1 with TRBJ2-1, with TRBD2 matching 7 bases. This CDR3 region has 12 residues. Germline V gene sequence: CDR1 KGHDR, CDR2 SFDVKD. V shed 9 bases, J shed 7 bases, and the junction held 5 bases outside the gene matches. CDR3 coding DNA: TGTGCCACCCAATCCGGGAGGAATGAGCAGTTCTTC. This encodes CATQSGRNEQFF.

This clonotype was seen at least ten times. This sequence joins TRBV6-1 and TRBJ1-1; the D is unclear. This CDR3 comprises 13 residues. V gave up 10 bases and J gave up 0 bases, with 12 bases separating them. In germline, CDR1 is MNHNS, CDR2 SASEGT. The CDR3 reads CATQRRVNTEAFF. In DNA, the CDR3 is TGTGCCACCCAACGCCGGGTGAACACTGAAGCTTTCTTT.

This clonotype was observed a few times. The rearrangement uses TRBV5-4 and TRBJ2-3; D is unresolved. The CDR3 sequence is 14 residues long. Germline V CDR1 and CDR2: SGHNT, YYREEE (reference sequence). V shed 2 bases and J shed 2 bases, with 9 bases lying between them. CDR3 loop: CASSLSLNTDTQYF. The CDR3 DNA is TGTGCCAGCAGCTTATCCTTGAACACAGATACGCAGTATTTT.

Only a few counts were recorded for this clonotype. The rearrangement joins TRBV15 to TRBJ2-1, with D perhaps being TRBD1 or TRBD2 (6 bases each). Germline CDR1 LNHNV, CDR2 YYDKDF (reference sequence). The length of the CDR3 is 13 residues. The V end lost 3 bases, the J end lost 10 bases, and 13 bases lay between the germline ends. DNA for the CDR3: TGTGCCACCAGCAGGTGGGGGGCGGACGAGCAGTTCTTC. Its protein product is CATSRWGADEQFF.

This clonotype came up many times. The chain links TRBV7-9 to TRBJ1-3; D gene uncertain. Looked up from germline, CDR1 is SEHNR and CDR2 is FQNEAQ (reference sequence). Trimming removed 2 bases from V and 0 bases from J, with 5 bases in between. The CDR3 is 14 residues long. This CDR3 reads CASSLQSSGNTIYF. CDR3 bases: TGTGCCAGCAGCTTACAGAGCTCTGGAAACACCATATATTTT.

This sequence joins TRBV29-1 and TRBJ2-1; D is unresolved. Germline CDR1 reads SQVTM; CDR2 reads ANQGSEA. V lost 7 bases and J lost 6, with 13 bases in between. The CDR3 totals 12 residues. CDR3 DNA: TGCAGCGCTGAGGACGTGTCCAATGAGCAGTTCTTC. It translates to CSAEDVSNEQFF.

The chain is built from TRBV24-1 and TRBJ2-2; 7 bases fit TRBD2. V was pared by 3 bases and J by 7 bases, with 10 bases of the junction left unmatched. CDR1 is KGHDR and CDR2 is SFDVKD in the germline V gene. The CDR3 runs 16 residues. CDR3: CATSDPRGGRVGELFF. CDR3 DNA: TGTGCCACCAGTGATCCCCGCGGGGGTCGGGTCGGGGAGCTGTTTTTT.

The chain carries TRBV29-1 and TRBJ2-7, with a weak D call TRBD1 (6 bases). V was clipped by 0 bases and J by 0 bases, with 12 bases between them. Germline loops: CDR1 SQVTM, CDR2 ANQGSEA. The CDR3 consists of 15 residues. CDR3 sequence reads: CSVEDERTDSYEQYF. CDR3 nucleotides: TGCAGCGTTGAAGATGAAAGGACAGACTCCTACGAGCAGTACTTC.

The sample holds a few counts of this clonotype. The V gene is TRBV7-8, the J gene TRBJ2-3, with D uncertain. Per the germline V gene, CDR1 is SGHVS and CDR2 is FQNEAQ. The CDR3 is 14 amino acids. V lost 6 bases and J lost 8, with 18 bases in between. The CDR3 nucleotides are TGTGCCAGCAGTAAAAGGTGGAACGACATTACGCAGTATTTT. Translated, it gives CASSKRWNDITQYF.

The chain recombines TRBV6-2 or TRBV6-3 with TRBJ2-4; TRBD1 agrees at 11 bases. The V and J ends lost 6 bases and 5 bases, in that order; junction bases with no gene match: 6. The CDR3 totals 15 residues. CDR1 is MNHEY and CDR2 is SVGEGT in the germline V gene. DNA for the CDR3: TGTGCCAGCAGCTCCGGGACAGGGGGGGAAAACATTCAGTACTTC. Encoded protein: CASSSGTGGENIQYF.